A single T cell receptor (beta chain) is shown here with its context. Its specificity is unknown. This CDR3 comprises 15 residues. V shed 0 bases and J shed 1 base, with 7 bases lying between them. Germline CDR1 is WSHSY and CDR2 is SAAADI. This specimen belongs to a study of cytomegalovirus exposure and HLA in healthy donors. Looking at the study overall: The 100 to 150 validation repertoires, a later analysis reported, used the same platform as the roughly 730 repertoires from the first cohort.

Data came from immunoSEQ multiplex PCR; TCRdb stores just in-frame clones and leaves some out. The sample has roughly 140,000 clones; roughly 92% are singletons. Study-wide points: TCR beta chains numbering some 160 were designated cytomegalovirus-associated. Most TCRs appeared rarely, but some public TCRs recurred in many donors.

The V call is TRBV10-2, the J call TRBJ1-5; perhaps TRBD1 as D (5 bases). Specimen: PBMCs. The clonotype comes from a man between 18 and 35 years old in good health and CMV-seronegative. For the CDR3, the DNA is TGCGCCAGCAGTGAGTCCAGGGTGAGCAATCAGCCCCAGCATTTT. This sequence encodes CASSESRVSNQPQHF.